The entry below gives a single T cell receptor (beta chain) sequence along with its context. The antigen is unknown. Use of 60 Vbeta and 13 Jbeta primers characterized the PCR. TCRdb's copy holds only in-frame clones and misses some; the assay was immunoSEQ multiplex PCR. The sample totals around 63,000 clones. The V end lost 1 base, the J end lost 0 bases, and 9 bases lay between the germline ends. The CDR3 contains 16 residues. Germline CDR1 PRHDT, CDR2 FYEKMQ (reference sequence). The sample originates from a study of cytomegalovirus exposure and HLA in healthy donors. About the study: One earlier analysis, a look at approximately 180 million T cells, found almost 120 million unique TCR beta sequences.

General study findings and limits: Reportedly, a later analysis found an Asian-associated ancestry cluster had fewer N-insertions than the approximately 670-donor mean. The productive fraction for most TCR beta V segments was about 87% or about 30% in an earlier analysis.

The origin of this receptor is a woman aged 25 to 45 in good health and CMV-seronegative. The chain couples TRBV13 to TRBJ2-2, with D perhaps TRBD2 (5 bases). Sequences were obtained from PBMCs. Written as DNA, the CDR3 is TGTGCCAGCAGCTTAGAACTAGTGGCGAACACCGGGGAGCTGTTTTTT. It yields the protein CASSLELVANTGELFF.